This T cell receptor (beta chain) was captured in a study of T-cell memory formation after mild COVID-19. Study summary: TCR clusters mostly belonged to single donors.

Remarks on this clonotype: Its antigen is undetermined.

Study observations and caveats: CD4+ contracting clones were mainly CM and EM; CD8+ ones, EMRA. Clones contracting across day 15 to 85 had a balanced CD4/CD8 profile; later expanding clones leaned CD4+.

Libraries for TCRalpha and TCRbeta carried sample barcodes and unique molecular identifiers via 5'RACE. TCRdb fed the 5' RACE reads into MiXCR, producing one record per CDR3 protein. This table has 180,000 or so distinct CDR3 sequences, about 9.9% appearing once. V was cut by 1 base and J by 0 bases, with 8 bases left in between. Germline CDR1 reads SGHRS; CDR2 reads YFSETQ. The CDR3 is 15 residues long. The sequencing input was PBMCs or a T cell subset sorted from them (not recorded which). The sequence derives from a man between 18 and 35 years old who had mild COVID-19 (a few samples of this study predate the infection). Cell type and time point are not known. V gene TRBV5-1 combines with J gene TRBJ1-5, with D unresolved. CDR3 nucleotide sequence: TGCGCCAGCAGCTTGACGGGCAGTAGCAATCAGCCCCAGCATTTT. Translating it yields CASSLTGSSNQPQHF.